The entry that follows covers one T cell receptor (beta chain) sequence. This sample is drawn from a study of blood T cell repertoires in COVID-19. Overall study context: Whether acute or convalescent, the COVID-19 samples came from the United States, Italy and Spain. PBMCs, B-cell-depleted T cells, or T cells were the source of the cDNA or gDNA that made up the material.

The CDR3 has 13 amino acids. Germline CDR1 is SGHNT and CDR2 is YYREEE (reference sequence). The V gene lost 1 base and the J gene lost 5 bases, with 7 bases spanning the gap. Study processing details: Reference gene primers were amplified, and this amplification served to estimate nucleated cell counts. Data came from immunoSEQ multiplex PCR; TCRdb stores just in-frame clones and leaves some out. V and J calls and clone size are those listed in that table; D and trimming were worked out from the DNA. The data contain 200,000 or so clones, approximately 80% of them singletons. The origin of this receptor is a human donor with acute or convalescent COVID-19. The donor label of this sample is uncertain. The V gene is TRBV5-4, the J gene TRBJ2-1; D uncertain. The source material was peripheral blood. CDR3 bases: TGTGCCAGCAGCTTGTCCGTAGACAATGAGCAGTTCTTC. Translated, it gives CASSLSVDNEQFF.